This T cell receptor (beta chain) was profiled in a study of blood T cell repertoires in COVID-19. Only in-frame clones appear in the TCRdb table, and some are missing; sequencing was by immunoSEQ multiplex PCR. This table has over 250,000 clones, roughly 83% appearing once. The CDR3 is 16 amino acids. Per germline, CDR1 LNHNV and CDR2 YYDKDF (reference sequence). V was pared by 0 bases and J by 1 base, with 6 bases of the junction left unmatched. This chain uses TRBV15 with TRBJ2-7, with 7 bases matching TRBD2. Material: peripheral blood. The sequence derives from a human donor with COVID-19, enrolled during active disease. The donor label of this sample is uncertain. The CDR3 DNA reads as TGTGCCACCAGCAGAGATAAGCGGGGTTGGTCCTACGAGCAGTACTTC. Translating it yields CATSRDKRGWSYEQYF.